Listed below are T cell receptor beta chains from one sample, sequenced in a study of shared clonotypes between healthy human individuals. Profiling relied on immunoSEQ multiplex PCR, and the TCRdb table lists in-frame clones only, not all of them. This sample has about 2.4 million clones, with over 85% found just once. The specimen sequenced was naive CD4+ T cells sorted from blood. These receptors all come from a man younger than 30 in good health. CDR3s include the opening cysteine and the closing phenylalanine or tryptophan. A D gene is named only where the DNA matches it firmly. Some rows mark clone size as missing; the rest say once, few, many or name a class of expanded clone.

>TRBJ2-1|NA|NA|TRBV11-1
TGTGCCAGCAGCTTAGATCGAGGGTCCTACAATGAGCAGTTCTTC
CASSLDRGSYNEQFF
>TRBJ2-7|NA|TRBD1|TRBV11-1
TGTGCCAGCAGCTCCGACTCCAGGACAGGGGGCTTCCACGAGCAGTACTTC
CASSSDSRTGGFHEQYF
>TRBJ2-5|NA|TRBD2|TRBV7-8
TGTGCCAGCAGCCGCGGGGGGGCTCCTCAAGAGACCCAGTACTTC
CASSRGGAPQETQYF
>TRBJ1-2|NA|NA|TRBV29-1
TGCAGCGTTGAATTAGGCTATGGCTACACCTTC
CSVELGYGYTF
>TRBJ1-5|NA|TRBD1|TRBV7-8
TGTGCCAGCAGCTCGGAGGGGGCGGTTCAGCCCCAGCATTTT
CASSSEGAVQPQHF
>TRBJ1-2|NA|NA|TRBV2
TGTGCCAGCAGTGAAGCAAGCCGCAGCAGAAACTATGGCTACACCTTC
CASSEASRSRNYGYTF
>TRBJ1-1|few|NA|TRBV18
TGTGCCAGCTCACCACCGGGCAGGGTGGCCACTGAAGCTTTCTTT
CASSPPGRVATEAFF
>TRBJ2-7|NA|TRBD1|TRBV10-3
TGTGCCATCGCGCCAGGGGGCCAGTCCGAGCAGTACTTC
CAIAPGGQSEQYF
>TRBJ2-5|NA|NA|TRBV7-7
TGTGCTAGCAGCTTAGCGGACGGCAGTAGCGAGACCCAGTACTTC
CASSLADGSSETQYF
>TRBJ2-2|NA|NA|TRBV9
TGTGCCAGCAGCCCCCTGAGAGGAAGGGGAGTGAGGGCCGGGGAGCTGTTTTTT
CASSPLRGRGVRAGELFF
>TRBJ2-6|NA|TRBD1|TRBV9
TGTGCCAGCACCCGAAGGGGGCAAGAGACCAGCTCTGGGGCCAACGTCCTGACTTTC
CASTRRGQETSSGANVLTF
>TRBJ2-3|once|NA|TRBV5-1
TGCGCCAGCAGCCATCCTCGGGGAACTAGCACAGATACGCAGTATTTT
CASSHPRGTSTDTQYF
>TRBJ2-2|NA|NA|TRBV19
TGTGCCAGTAGTATTCCGGTCATGGCAGGGTGGGCCACCGGGGAGCTGTTTTTT
CASSIPVMAGWATGELFF
>TRBJ2-7|once|TRBD2|TRBV28
TGTGCCAGCAGCCCGGGAGGCAGGAAGGTCTCCTACGAGCAGTACTTC
CASSPGGRKVSYEQYF
>TRBJ1-3|NA|TRBD1|TRBV5-4
TGTGCCAGCAGCTCCGGGACAGGGGTTGGAAGGGCTGGAAACACCATATATTTT
CASSSGTGVGRAGNTIYF
>TRBJ2-3|NA|NA|TRBV6-6
TGTGCCAGCACAGCCGCACAAGATACGCAGTATTTT
CASTAAQDTQYF
>TRBJ1-2|NA|NA|TRBV6-5
TGTGCCAGCAGTTATCCGGTCACTAACTATGGCTACACCTTC
CASSYPVTNYGYTF
>TRBJ2-1|NA|TRBD2|TRBV18
TGTGCCAGCTCACCAGGACTAGCGGGACTCGATGAGCAGTTCTTC
CASSPGLAGLDEQFF
>TRBJ2-5|NA|NA|TRBV5-1
TGCGCCAGCAGCTTGGTGGTCGGCAGACAGATCGCCGATCAAGAGACCCAGTACTTC
CASSLVVGRQIADQETQYF
>TRBJ2-1|NA|TRBD2|TRBV6-6
TGTGCCAGCAGATACGACCCGGGACTACAGAATGAGCAGTTCTTC
CASRYDPGLQNEQFF
>TRBJ1-6|NA|NA|TRBV5-6
TGTGCCAGCAGCGTTCGGTCCTTAAATAATTCACCCCTCCACTTT
CASSVRSLNNSPLHF
>TRBJ1-2|NA|TRBD1|TRBV19
TGTGCCAGTAAACCCGACAGGGAGGGCTATGGCTACACCTTC
CASKPDREGYGYTF
>TRBJ2-3|NA|NA|TRBV11-3
TGTGCCAGCAGCTTCGGGAGCGCAGATACGCAGTATTTT
CASSFGSADTQYF
>TRBJ1-3|NA|NA|TRBV9
TGTGCCAGCAGCGTTGGATTAATGAGGATCACATCCTCTGGAAACACCATATATTTT
CASSVGLMRITSSGNTIYF
>TRBJ2-7|NA|NA|TRBV18
TGTGCCAGCTCACCAATCAGGTCCTGGGAGCAGTACTTC
CASSPIRSWEQYF
>TRBJ2-2|NA|TRBD1|TRBV14
TGTGCCAGCAGCCCTTTCCACAAGACAGGGACGAACACCGGGGAGCTGTTTTTT
CASSPFHKTGTNTGELFF
>TRBJ1-5|NA|TRBD1|TRBV6-1
TGTGCCAGCAGTGGACAGGGATATAGCAATCAGCCCCAGCATTTT
CASSGQGYSNQPQHF
>TRBJ2-3|NA|TRBD2|TRBV7-9
TGTGCCAGCAGTAAGGGAGCGGGGGCGGGAAAGTATTTT
CASSKGAGAGKYF
>TRBJ2-7|NA|NA|TRBV19
TGTGCCAGTAGTATTACGGGAGAAGTAGGCGAGCAGTACTTC
CASSITGEVGEQYF
>TRBJ2-7|NA|NA|TRBV6-5
TGTGCCAGCAGTTACACTACAGGACGGGGTATCTACGAGCAGTACTTC
CASSYTTGRGIYEQYF
>TRBJ1-1|NA|NA|TRBV19
TGTGCCAGTTTACCCATAAATAGGGGTACGAGCACTGAAGCTTTCTTT
CASLPINRGTSTEAFF
>TRBJ1-6|NA|TRBD1|TRBV2
TGTGCCACGGACAGGGGACGCAATTCACCCCTCCACTTT
CATDRGRNSPLHF
>TRBJ1-1|NA|NA|TRBV5-6
TGTGCCAGCAGCTCCACGGCAGCACATTTGAACACTGAAGCTTTCTTT
CASSSTAAHLNTEAFF
>TRBJ2-1|NA|NA|TRBV5-4
TGTGCCAGCAGACATCAGCGGGACACCTACAATGAGCAGTTCTTC
CASRHQRDTYNEQFF
>TRBJ2-6|NA|NA|TRBV6-5
TGTGCCAGCACGTCGTTGGCGCTTGGGGCCAACGTCCTGACTTTC
CASTSLALGANVLTF
>TRBJ2-5|NA|NA|TRBV4-3
TGCGCCAGCAGCCAAGGATGGGAGACCCAGTACTTC
CASSQGWETQYF
>TRBJ1-5|NA|TRBD1|TRBV6-5
TGTGCCACACGACAGGGTTTCAATCAGCCCCAGCATTTT
CATRQGFNQPQHF
>TRBJ1-2|NA|NA|TRBV11-2
TGTGCCAGCAGCTTAGGGGGTGGCTACACCTTC
CASSLGGGYTF
>TRBJ2-1|NA|TRBD2|TRBV10-3
TGTGCCATCAGAGGATCTAACGGGAGCGGGGGCCTGTACAATGAGCAGTTCTTC
CAIRGSNGSGGLYNEQFF
>TRBJ1-1|NA|NA|TRBV7-2
TGTGCCAGCAGCTTATTTCCAGGGGCTAACACTGAAGCTTTCTTT
CASSLFPGANTEAFF
>TRBJ1-2|NA|NA|TRBV6-5
TGTGCCAGCAGCAAGACAGTCTACTATGGCTACACCTTC
CASSKTVYYGYTF
>TRBJ1-5|NA|NA|TRBV6-1
TGTGCCAGCAATGGGGACACCAGTAATCAGCCCCAGCATTTT
CASNGDTSNQPQHF
>TRBJ2-7|NA|TRBD1|TRBV6-5
TGTGCCAGCAGGGGGGAGGGACAGGGGTACGAGCAGTACTTC
CASRGEGQGYEQYF
>TRBJ2-4|NA|NA|TRBV11-2
TGTGCCAGCAGCTTAGCGGGTGGGTTAGCCAAAAACATTCAGTACTTC
CASSLAGGLAKNIQYF
>TRBJ2-5|NA|NA|TRBV27
TGTGCCAGCAGTTCCGTTTGGACAGAAGAGACCCAGTACTTC
CASSSVWTEETQYF
>TRBJ2-1|NA|TRBD1|TRBV7-3
TGTGCCAGCAGCTTAAACCGGGACAGGGGGAATGAGCAGTTCTTC
CASSLNRDRGNEQFF
>TRBJ1-6|once|NA|TRBV6-5
TGTGCCAGCAGTTACGGGGGGTCCTATAATTCACCCCTCCACTTT
CASSYGGSYNSPLHF
>TRBJ1-4|once|NA|TRBV7-2
TGTGCCAGCAGCTTGGGGGTTGTCGAAAAACTGTTTTTT
CASSLGVVEKLFF
>TRBJ2-4|NA|TRBD2|TRBV6-6
TGTGCCAGCAGTTACTCGCGGAGCGGGAGTGACATTCAGTACTTC
CASSYSRSGSDIQYF